The 10 T cell receptor beta chains listed next were all sequenced from one sample in a study of blood T cell repertoires in COVID-19. This table comes from immunoSEQ multiplex PCR, and its TCRdb copy is limited to in-frame clones, with some not included. The sample holds 650,000 to 800,000 clones, approximately 90% seen once. Material: peripheral blood. The receptors come from a woman between 18 and 29 years old with acute or convalescent COVID-19.

This chain links TRBV12-5 with TRBJ1-1; no clear D. With 3 bases removed from V and 1 base from J, the gap between germline ends came to 6 bases. Germline assignment: CDR1 LGHNT and CDR2 FRNRAP. This CDR3 contains 13 residues. CDR3: CASGFRQNTEAFF. CDR3 sequence (DNA): TGTGCTAGTGGTTTCCGACAGAACACTGAAGCTTTCTTT.

This rearrangement joins TRBV6-5 to TRBJ1-2; 10 bases map to TRBD1. This CDR3 has 14 amino acids. Looked up from germline, CDR1 is MNHEY and CDR2 is SVGAGI. V trimming: 6 bases; J trimming: 4 bases; junction bases outside the gene matches: 5. The CDR3 bases are TGTGCCAGCAGGTGGACAGGGGGGGGCTATGGCTACACCTTC. Encoded protein: CASRWTGGGYGYTF.

The chain joins TRBV5-1 to TRBJ1-4; unclear D gene. The CDR3 is made up of 15 amino acids. The ends were cut back, 2 bases at V and 0 bases at J, with 8 bases in the middle. CDR1 and CDR2 (germline): SGHRS, YFSETQ. The CDR3 DNA reads TGCGCCAGCAGCTTCGCGGGGACAACTAATGAAAAACTGTTTTTT. Protein: CASSFAGTTNEKLFF. Looking up the rest from reference TRBV5-1 and TRBJ1-4 gives the full variable domain: KAGVTQTPRYLIKTRGQQVTLSCSPISGHRSVSWYQQTPGQGLQFLFEYFSETQRNKGNFPGRFSGRQFSNSRSEMNVSTLELGDSALYLCASSFAGTTNEKLFFGSGTQLSVL.

This chain connects TRBV11-2 to TRBJ2-7; 7 bases are a match to TRBD1. J was trimmed by 4 bases and V by 5 bases; bases with no gene match: 8. CDR1 and CDR2 (germline): SGHAT, FQNNGV. The CDR3 consists of 14 residues. CDR3: CASSLGTADYEQYF. The DNA of the CDR3 is TGTGCCAGCAGCCTCGGGACAGCCGATTACGAGCAGTACTTC.

The chain combines TRBV5-8 with TRBJ1-3, with TRBD1 matching 7 bases. The junction had 13 bases not matched to a gene; V was cut back by 0 bases and J by 1 base. The CDR3 sequence is 19 residues long. Germline lookup yields CDR1 SGHTS and CDR2 YDEGEE. The CDR3 bases are TGTGCCAGCAGCTTGGGACAGGGAAACTCTGTACGGTCTGGAAACACCATATATTTT. Its protein product is CASSLGQGNSVRSGNTIYF.

In nucleotides, the CDR3 is TGTGCCACAGGGGACTACTACGAGCAGTACTTC. It codes for CATGDYYEQYF. This chain joins TRBV5-5 and TRBJ2-7; weak D call: TRBD2 (7 bases). CDR1 and CDR2 from the germline V gene are SGHKS and YYEKEE (reference sequence). The CDR3 is 11 amino acids. Trimming took 9 bases from V and 3 from J, leaving 10 bases between them.

This chain links TRBV7-2 with TRBJ2-1; a possible D gene is TRBD2 (6 bases). Germline assignment: CDR1 SGHTA and CDR2 FQGNSA. The V end was cut by 5 bases, the J end by 3 bases, with 14 bases between. This CDR3 region has 15 residues. CDR3 region: CASSRGDSSYNEQFF. The CDR3 DNA reads TGTGCCAGCAGCCGCGGGGATAGTAGCTACAATGAGCAGTTCTTC. Variable domain in full (rest from reference TRBV7-2 and TRBJ2-1): GAGVSQSPSNKVTEKGKDVELRCDPISGHTALYWYRQSLGQGLEFLIYFQGNSAPDKSGLPSDRFSAERTGGSVSTLTIQRTQQEDSAVYLCASSRGDSSYNEQFFGPGTRLTVL.

The rearrangement uses TRBV7-9 and TRBJ1-1; D call uncertain. Trimming pared 1 base from V and 5 bases from J, leaving 11 bases between. This CDR3 spans 14 amino acids. CDR1 and CDR2 (germline): SEHNR, FQNEAQ (reference sequence). The DNA of the CDR3 is TGTGCCAGCAGCTTAGAGGCTCCAGGTACTGAAGCTTTCTTT. It yields the protein CASSLEAPGTEAFF. The full variable domain, its missing parts supplied by reference TRBV7-9 and TRBJ1-1, is DTGVSQNPRHKITKRGQNVTFRCDPISEHNRLYWYRQTLGQGPEFLTYFQNEAQLEKSRLLSDRFSAERPKGSFSTLEIQRTEQGDSAMYLCASSLEAPGTEAFFGQGTRLTVV.

CDR3 region: CASSPEAQYNSPLHF. As DNA, the CDR3 is TGCGCCAGCAGCCCTGAGGCCCAGTATAATTCACCCCTCCACTTT. The chain employs TRBV5-1 and TRBJ1-6; D is uncertain. Germline CDR1 SGHRS, CDR2 YFSETQ. CDR3 length: 15 residues. V was shortened by 4 bases and J by 4 bases, with 12 bases between the two germline ends.

This chain connects TRBV7-9 to TRBJ1-1; TRBD1 is a possible D gene (6 bases). Germline-derived CDR1 and CDR2 are SEHNR and FQNEAQ (reference sequence). The CDR3 loop spans 15 amino acids. Trimming left V 6 bases short and J 2 bases short, with 16 bases between. The CDR3 DNA reads TGTGCCAGCAGTTCCCGGGACAAACTTAACACTGAAGCTTTCTTT. It translates to CASSSRDKLNTEAFF.